The 19 T cell receptor beta chains below were found in one sample sequenced in a study of radiotherapy plus CTLA-4 blockade in lung cancer. The method was immunoSEQ multiplex PCR; TCRdb's version includes in-frame clones alone and lacks a portion of them. This sample has around 110,000 clones, with 70% to 85% found just once. The starting material was peripheral blood, obtained from a patient treated with radiotherapy plus ipilimumab. The receptors shown here come from a human donor with non-small cell lung cancer that progressed on radiotherapy plus ipilimumab. Some clones in this sample may be carry-over from other donors' samples.

The rearrangement joins TRBV15 to TRBJ2-3; D perhaps matches TRBD1 (6 bases). V was cut by 0 bases and J by 2 bases, with 9 bases left in between. The V gene's germline CDR1 is LNHNV and CDR2 YYDKDF (reference sequence). This CDR3 region has 15 residues. This CDR3 reads CATSRDGGHTDTQYF. CDR3 nucleotides: TGTGCCACCAGCAGAGATGGGGGCCACACAGATACGCAGTATTTT.

The rearrangement links TRBV18 to TRBJ1-2; D is uncertain. CDR1 and CDR2 (germline): KGHSH, LQKENI. CDR3 length: 15 amino acids. V lost 0 bases, J lost 6 bases, and 14 bases lay in between. The CDR3 DNA reads TGTGCCAGCTCACCACCCCTGGTGGTTTTCCATGGCTACACCTTC. It specifies CASSPPLVVFHGYTF.

The genes are TRBV6-1 and TRBJ2-7; no firm D call. Germline V gives CDR1 MNHNS, CDR2 SASEGT. V was pared by 1 base and J by 3 bases, with 7 bases between. This CDR3 contains 13 residues. The CDR3 DNA is TGTGCCAGCAGTGAAGGGGATGTCTACGAGCAGTACTTC. It codes for CASSEGDVYEQYF.

The V gene is TRBV9, the J gene TRBJ2-1; 11 bases agree with TRBD2. CDR3 length: 17 amino acids. The V gene's germline CDR1 is SGDLS and CDR2 YYNGEE. V gave up 4 bases and J gave up 4 bases; unmatched junction bases: 10. The chain's CDR3 is CASSPRTTSGGYNEQFF. The DNA of the CDR3 is TGTGCCAGCAGCCCACGCACTACTAGCGGGGGATACAATGAGCAGTTCTTC. Full variable domain (remainder filled in from reference TRBV9 and TRBJ2-1): DSGVTQTPKHLITATGQRVTLRCSPRSGDLSVYWYQQSLDQGLQFLIQYYNGEERAKGNILERFSAQQFPDLHSELNLSSLELGDSALYFCASSPRTTSGGYNEQFFGPGTRLTVL.

The chain couples TRBV10-2 to TRBJ1-5; tentatively, D is TRBD1 (5 bases). Germline lookup yields CDR1 WSHSY and CDR2 SAAADI. This CDR3 contains 12 residues. The V end lost 6 bases, the J end lost 7 bases, and 10 bases lay between the germline ends. This chain's CDR3 is CASRFGDQPQHF. The CDR3 nucleotides are TGCGCCAGCAGGTTCGGGGACCAGCCCCAGCATTTT.

V and J are TRBV5-6 and TRBJ2-5; D unclear. The CDR3 extends over 11 amino acids. Looked up from germline, CDR1 is SGHDT and CDR2 is YYEEEE. V dropped 5 bases and J dropped 1 base, with 3 bases sitting between them. The chain's CDR3 is CASSLQETQYF. Here the CDR3 DNA reads TGTGCCAGCAGTCTCCAAGAGACCCAGTACTTC.

The sample holds a few counts of this clone. This sequence joins TRBV10-3 and TRBJ2-1; D unclear. CDR3 length: 14 amino acids. Trimming took 3 bases from V and 1 from J, leaving 7 bases between them. Germline CDR1 reads ENHRY; CDR2 reads SYGVKD. CDR3 protein: CAISEPGSYNEQFF. The CDR3 DNA reads as TGTGCCATCAGTGAACCAGGATCCTACAATGAGCAGTTCTTC.

A few counts support this clone. The chain combines TRBV30 with TRBJ2-3, with D possibly matching TRBD1 (6 bases). The CDR3 runs to 13 residues. V was trimmed by 5 bases and J by 8 bases, leaving 17 bases between them. Germline CDR1 GTSNPN, CDR2 SVGIG (reference sequence). The CDR3: CAWAGVGSGTQYF. The CDR3 DNA is TGTGCCTGGGCAGGGGTTGGATCAGGTACGCAGTATTTT.

This clone turned up a few times. This sequence joins TRBV18 and TRBJ1-2; 7 positions agree with TRBD1. CDR3 length: 15 residues. V was pared by 0 bases and J by 5 bases, with 6 bases of the junction left unmatched. Germline CDR1 reads KGHSH; CDR2 reads LQKENI. CDR3 DNA sequence: TGTGCCAGCTCACCACCGAGCAGGGGGGGATATGGCTACACCTTC. It translates to CASSPPSRGGYGYTF.

With respect to this clone: The junction and the germline gene differ at one end; a read error may be behind it. This chain uses TRBV5-4 with TRBJ2-1, with 8 bases matching TRBD1. The CDR3 contains 15 residues. Germline CDR1 reads SGHNT; CDR2 reads YYREEE (reference sequence). The CDR3 reads CVSSLSTGGYNEQFF. The CDR3 nucleotides read TGTGTCAGCAGCTTGAGTACAGGGGGTTACAATGAGCAGTTCTTC.

The chain employs TRBV6-5 and TRBJ2-2, with D uncertain. This CDR3 has 13 residues. V was trimmed by 5 bases and J by 4 bases, leaving 8 bases between them. Germline V CDR1 and CDR2: MNHEY, SVGAGI. CDR3 bases: TGTGCCAGCAGTCATGGCGGCACCGGGGAGCTGTTTTTT. Protein product: CASSHGGTGELFF.

V and J are TRBV5-1 and TRBJ2-7, with 7 bases aligning to TRBD1. J was trimmed by 7 bases and V by 4 bases; bases with no gene match: 20. The germline V gene encodes CDR1 SGHRS and CDR2 YFSETQ. This CDR3 contains 17 residues. Here the CDR3 DNA reads TGCGCCAGCAGCCTGGCGGGCGCGAGACAGGGCTCTGGAGAGCAGTACTTC. Its translation is CASSLAGARQGSGEQYF.

V is TRBV7-3 and J is TRBJ2-2; 8 bases are shared with TRBD2. The V gene end was trimmed by 4 bases and the J gene end by 6 bases; junction bases not matched to a gene: 13. Germline CDR1 is SGHTA and CDR2 is FQGTGA. The CDR3 spans 17 residues. CDR3 sequence: CASSYYPGLVGAGELFF. CDR3 bases: TGTGCCAGCAGCTATTACCCGGGACTAGTAGGGGCCGGGGAGCTGTTTTTT.

This clone was seen only a few times. V usage is TRBV5-5 and J usage is TRBJ2-2, with 7 positions matching TRBD2. The V and J ends lost 4 bases and 4 bases, in that order; junction bases with no gene match: 7. CDR1 is SGHKS and CDR2 is YYEKEE in the germline V gene (reference sequence). The CDR3 loop spans 15 amino acids. The CDR3 reads CASSQTSWATGELFF. The CDR3 nucleotides read TGTGCCAGCAGCCAGACTAGCTGGGCCACCGGGGAGCTGTTTTTT.

Here the CDR3 reads CASSLKLRLAGGSDEQYF. CDR3 coding DNA: TGCGCCAGCAGCCTCAAACTTCGACTAGCGGGGGGGTCCGACGAGCAGTACTTC. The chain has TRBV5-1 and TRBJ2-7; 14 bases match TRBD2. The CDR3 has 18 residues. From germline, CDR1 is SGHRS and CDR2 YFSETQ. Losses at the gene ends were 4 bases for V and 5 bases for J; bases not matched to a gene: 14.

The chain employs TRBV29-1 and TRBJ2-7, with 8 bases aligning to TRBD1. This CDR3 comprises 14 residues. The germline CDR1 and CDR2 sequences are SQVTM and ANQGSEA. Germline trimming cut 4 bases from V and 1 base from J; bases unmatched to any gene: 6. Here the CDR3 reads CSVADRGRSYEQYF. In DNA form, the CDR3 reads TGCAGCGTTGCCGACAGGGGAAGATCCTACGAGCAGTACTTC.

The rearrangement uses TRBV11-2 and TRBJ1-3; D ambiguous. The CDR3 length is 15 residues. Trimming cost V 3 bases and J 0 bases, with 9 bases left between them. CDR1 and CDR2 from the germline V gene are SGHAT and FQNNGV. In DNA, the CDR3 is TGTGCCAGCAGCTTTACGGTCGTCTCTGGAAACACCATATATTTT. Encoded protein: CASSFTVVSGNTIYF.

The chain couples TRBV5-6 to TRBJ1-1; no reliable D call. The CDR3 contains 15 residues. Trimming removed 3 bases from V and 0 bases from J, with 12 bases in between. The germline V gene has CDR1 SGHDT and CDR2 YYEEEE. The CDR3 spells CASSSFGFLNTEAFF. The CDR3 DNA reads TGTGCCAGCAGCTCTTTCGGGTTCCTGAACACTGAAGCTTTCTTT.

The genes are TRBV7-6 and TRBJ2-1; tentatively, D is TRBD1 or TRBD2 (5 bases each). The CDR3 has 16 amino acids. The germline V gene has CDR1 SGHVS and CDR2 FNYEAQ. The germline V and J ends were trimmed by 5 bases and 4 bases, with 18 bases remaining between them. CDR3 coding DNA: TGTGCCAGCAGCCCGGAGCTTGGGGGACCTTACAATGAGCAGTTCTTC. It specifies CASSPELGGPYNEQFF. The complete variable domain, with remaining parts taken from reference TRBV7-6 and TRBJ2-1, reads GAGVSQSPRYKVTKRGQDVALRCDPISGHVSLYWYRQALGQGPEFLTYFNYEAQQDKSGLPNDRFSAERPEGSISTLTIQRTEQRDSAMYRCASSPELGGPYNEQFFGPGTRLTVL.